These T cell receptor beta chains were read from a single sample in a study of identical twins. MiXCR, run by TCRdb on the 5' RACE reads, gives a single entry per CDR3 protein. The sample lists about 720,000 distinct CDR3 sequences, roughly 18% occurring once. These data were likewise used in another study, on T cells expressing NK-cell markers.

Input material: PBMCs. The source of these receptors is a woman aged 18-29 years in good health. The CDR3 runs from the conserved cysteine through the conserved F or W. A D gene is named only where the DNA matches it firmly. The size entry is marked missing in some rows and otherwise reads once, few, many or a size class.

NA TRBJ1-2 TRBV12-3/TRBV12-4 NA CASTLRIQGFYGYTF TGTGCCAGCACCCTCAGGATTCAGGGGTTCTATGGCTACACCTTC
TRBD2 TRBJ2-5 TRBV6-5 few CASSYSIGGGKTQYF TGTGCCAGCAGTTACTCAATCGGGGGGGGAAAGACCCAGTACTTC
TRBD2 TRBJ2-1 TRBV29-1 NA CSVAGTSGVSSYNEQFF TGCAGCGTGGCCGGGACTAGCGGGGTGAGCTCCTACAATGAGCAGTTCTTC
NA TRBJ2-1 TRBV7-2 few CASSLARATEQFF TGTGCCAGCAGCTTAGCCCGAGCTACTGAGCAGTTCTTC
NA TRBJ2-3 TRBV7-8 few CASSLNPGKTDTQYF TGTGCCAGCAGCTTAAATCCGGGGAAAACAGATACGCAGTATTTT
NA TRBJ2-7 TRBV6-5 many CASSDGWSEQYF TGTGCCAGCAGCGACGGGTGGAGCGAGCAGTACTTC
TRBD1 TRBJ2-1 TRBV7-6 NA CASSFGTGSQEQFF TGTGCCAGCAGCTTTGGGACAGGGTCCCAAGAGCAGTTCTTC
NA TRBJ1-4 TRBV12-3/TRBV12-4 few CASSQDNYEKLFF TGTGCCAGCAGTCAGGACAACTATGAAAAACTGTTTTTT
NA TRBJ2-7 TRBV12-3/TRBV12-4 few CASSLLSGVEQYF TGTGCCAGCAGCCTACTTTCCGGGGTCGAGCAGTACTTC
NA TRBJ2-5 TRBV5-1 NA CASSLTATYQETQYF TGCGCCAGCAGCCTGACAGCTACTTACCAAGAGACCCAGTACTTC
NA TRBJ2-5 TRBV12-3/TRBV12-4 many CASSWTIQETQYF TGTGCCAGCAGTTGGACTATCCAAGAGACCCAGTACTTC
NA TRBJ1-1 TRBV20-1 few CSAGGGAGNTEAFF TGCAGTGCTGGGGGGGGCGCGGGGAACACTGAAGCTTTCTTT
NA TRBJ2-5 TRBV20-1 few CSAGGEERGETQYF TGCAGTGCGGGAGGGGAGGAAAGGGGGGAGACCCAGTACTTC
NA TRBJ2-7 TRBV3-1 few CASSQGNPSGEQYF TGTGCCAGCAGCCAGGGGAACCCCTCGGGCGAGCAGTACTTC
NA TRBJ1-5 TRBV12-3/TRBV12-4 many CASSLIGSQPQHF TGTGCCAGCAGTTTAATAGGTAGTCAGCCCCAGCATTTT
TRBD1 TRBJ1-1 TRBV12-3/TRBV12-4 NA CASTPTGPTEAFF TGTGCCAGCACCCCGACAGGGCCAACTGAAGCTTTCTTT
TRBD1 TRBJ2-7 TRBV29-1 NA CSVGGTGASEQYF TGCAGCGTTGGAGGGACAGGGGCGAGCGAGCAGTACTTC
NA TRBJ2-3 TRBV11-2 NA CASSQTGGVTSLFDTQYF TGTGCCAGCAGCCAAACCGGAGGGGTTACTAGTTTGTTCGATACGCAGTATTTT
TRBD1 TRBJ1-2 TRBV29-1 NA CSVEGQENTGYTF TGCAGCGTTGAGGGACAGGAGAACACCGGCTACACCTTC
NA TRBJ2-2 TRBV24-1 few CATSEYLSGELFF TGTGCCACCAGTGAATATCTCAGCGGGGAGCTGTTTTTT
NA TRBJ2-1 TRBV12-3/TRBV12-4 NA CASSFSDIAYNEQFF TGTGCCAGCAGCTTTTCAGACATTGCCTACAATGAGCAGTTCTTC
TRBD2 TRBJ2-6 TRBV20-1 NA CSARGDSREGSGANVLTF TGCAGTGCTAGAGGCGACAGTCGGGAGGGCTCTGGGGCCAACGTCCTGACTTTC
NA TRBJ1-2 TRBV12-3/TRBV12-4 NA CASRGYGYTF TGTGCCAGCAGGGGGTATGGCTACACCTTC
NA TRBJ2-7 TRBV6-5 NA CASSYGGRYYEQYF TGTGCCAGCAGTTACGGCGGCAGATACTACGAGCAGTACTTC
NA TRBJ2-7 TRBV20-1 NA CSATTPPGGEQYF TGCAGTGCTACCACGCCTCCCGGTGGGGAGCAGTACTTC
NA TRBJ2-3 TRBV7-8 NA CASSLNDGGSTDTQYF TGTGCCAGCAGCTTAAATGACGGGGGAAGCACAGATACGCAGTATTTT
NA TRBJ2-1 TRBV5-1 few CASSSPTGEVDYNEQFF TGCGCCAGCAGCTCACCAACAGGGGAGGTCGACTACAATGAGCAGTTCTTC
TRBD1 TRBJ1-1 TRBV7-2 few CASSPRQGGEAFF TGTGCCAGCAGCCCCCGACAGGGGGGTGAAGCTTTCTTT
TRBD1 TRBJ2-4 TRBV29-1 NA CSVVRQGGQNIQYF TGCAGCGTAGTCCGACAGGGGGGACAAAACATTCAGTACTTC
NA TRBJ1-2 TRBV5-6 NA CASRNYGRGTNYGYTF TGTGCCAGCAGGAACTACGGCAGGGGAACTAACTATGGCTACACCTTC
NA TRBJ2-1 TRBV7-2 few CASTQGLVTYNEQFF TGTGCCAGCACCCAAGGGCTCGTAACCTACAATGAGCAGTTCTTC
NA TRBJ1-1 TRBV6-6 many CASNLAGDTEAFF TGTGCCAGCAACCTGGCGGGGGACACTGAAGCTTTCTTT
TRBD1 TRBJ2-3 TRBV5-1 few CASSFTGTGITDTQYF TGCGCCAGCAGTTTTACCGGGACAGGAATCACAGATACGCAGTATTTT
NA TRBJ2-7 TRBV2 NA CASRFWVEQYF TGTGCCAGCAGGTTCTGGGTCGAGCAGTACTTC
TRBD2 TRBJ2-1 TRBV30 few CAWAGGNEQFF TGTGCCTGGGCCGGGGGGAATGAGCAGTTCTTC
TRBD1 TRBJ2-2 TRBV6-1 few CATSSRLTGGTGELFF TGTGCCACCTCATCTCGTTTGACAGGGGGCACCGGGGAGCTGTTTTTT
TRBD1 TRBJ1-1 TRBV6-1 NA CASSQARTGNTEAFF TGTGCCAGCAGCCAAGCCAGGACAGGGAACACTGAAGCTTTCTTT
TRBD2 TRBJ2-1 TRBV11-2 many CASSPRLAGTGNEQFF TGTGCCAGCAGCCCTCGACTAGCGGGGACCGGGAATGAGCAGTTCTTC
NA TRBJ2-1 TRBV12-3/TRBV12-4 many CASSWDNEQFF TGTGCCAGCAGTTGGGACAATGAGCAGTTCTTC
NA TRBJ2-1 TRBV10-3 few CAISGAASSNEQFF TGTGCCATCAGTGGCGCAGCTTCCTCCAATGAGCAGTTCTTC
NA TRBJ2-2 TRBV5-1 few CASSLDGGELFF TGCGCCAGCAGCTTGGATGGTGGGGAGCTGTTTTTT
NA TRBJ2-3 TRBV11-3 NA CASSLLSGGRSTDTQYF TGTGCCAGCAGCTTATTAAGCGGCGGCAGAAGCACAGATACGCAGTATTTT
NA TRBJ2-3 TRBV5-6 few CASSFRGALMDTQYF TGTGCCAGCAGCTTTCGCGGGGCCTTGATGGATACGCAGTATTTT
NA TRBJ2-7 TRBV14 few CASSQVDEQYF TGTGCCAGCAGCCAAGTGGACGAGCAGTACTTC
NA TRBJ2-1 TRBV7-2 NA CASSFLGLTYNEQFF TGTGCCAGCAGCTTCCTCGGGTTAACCTACAATGAGCAGTTCTTC
NA TRBJ1-5 TRBV15 many CATSRDLFNLALRQPQHF TGTGCCACCAGCAGAGATTTGTTTAATTTAGCCCTGCGTCAGCCCCAGCATTTT
NA TRBJ2-2 TRBV20-1 NA CSARSENTGELFF TGCAGTGCTAGGTCAGAGAACACCGGGGAGCTGTTTTTT
NA TRBJ2-1 TRBV12-3/TRBV12-4 few CASVLAGNEQFF TGTGCCAGCGTATTAGCTGGTAATGAGCAGTTCTTC
NA TRBJ2-5 TRBV10-1 few CASSRGIQETQYF TGCGCCAGCAGTCGGGGAATCCAAGAGACCCAGTACTTC
NA TRBJ2-7 TRBV5-1 many CASSSRQSYEQYF TGCGCCAGCAGCTCCCGACAGTCCTACGAGCAGTACTTC
NA TRBJ1-4 TRBV7-9 few CASGRGSGNEKLFF TGTGCCAGCGGTAGAGGCAGCGGGAATGAAAAACTGTTTTTT
NA TRBJ2-6 TRBV5-1 NA CASSSDQTGANVLTF TGCGCCAGCAGCTCGGACCAAACTGGGGCCAACGTCCTGACTTTC
TRBD1 TRBJ2-7 TRBV20-1 few CSARRTGAVGEQYF TGCAGTGCTAGGAGGACAGGTGCGGTGGGGGAGCAGTACTTC
NA TRBJ1-1 TRBV12-3/TRBV12-4 few CASSPSGHIDTEAFF TGTGCCAGCAGTCCTTCAGGACATATAGACACTGAAGCTTTCTTT
NA TRBJ1-2 TRBV5-5 NA CATGPGNYGYTF TGTGCCACAGGTCCGGGAAACTATGGCTACACCTTC